This TCR beta chain was sequenced during a study of radiation and T cells in renal cell carcinoma. This clone occurred once. Its antigen remains unknown. TCRdb's table, derived via immunoSEQ multiplex PCR, lists solely in-frame clones and lacks some. The sample yields around 160,000 clones, 88% seen once. As to time point: baseline pretreatment blood. Described treatment: 15 Gy SBRT to primary tumor, nephrectomy 4 weeks later. After SBRT, blood was collected at 2 and 4 weeks, plus baseline. The patient's renal cell carcinoma had clear cell pathology. Study-level points and caveats: In blood, top tumor clones expanded by 2 weeks, shrinking by 4.

The clonotype comes from a woman between 65 and 79 years old with renal cell carcinoma. The material sequenced was blood, taken from a patient whose treatment included radiotherapy and nephrectomy.

CDR3 sequence reads: CASSYADRVGDTQYF. The CDR3 DNA follows: TGTGCCAGCAGTTACGCCGACAGGGTGGGAGATACGCAGTATTTT. The chain links TRBV6-6 to TRBJ2-3, with TRBD1 matching over 7 bases. The V gene's germline CDR1 is MNHNY and CDR2 SVGAGI (reference sequence). This CDR3 contains 15 residues. V dropped 2 bases and J dropped 5; count of bases not matched to a gene: 7.